The 20 T cell receptor beta chains given below trace back to one sample, sequenced in a study of identical twins. Via MiXCR, TCRdb re-called the 5' RACE reads, giving one row per CDR3 protein. This table has fewer than 350,000 distinct CDR3 sequences, roughly 8.6% appearing once. The same data also contributed to another study, on yellow fever vaccine responses in identical twins.

Sequencing was performed on memory (CD45RO+) T cells sorted from blood. These receptors were obtained from a woman younger than 35 in good health.

The V call is TRBV19, the J call TRBJ1-1; no reliable D call. The germline gives CDR1 LNHDA, CDR2 SQIVND (reference sequence). The CDR3 extends over 15 amino acids. V gave up 0 bases and J gave up 4 bases, with 12 bases separating them. The DNA for the CDR3 is TGTGCCAGTAGTATAGATGTCTCAGGACGCACTGAAGCTTTCTTT. It translates to CASSIDVSGRTEAFF.

This clonotype has more than one count but fewer than ten. CDR3 nucleotides: TGTGCCAGCAGTTTATACTCTAGCGGAATAACAGATACGCAGTATTTT. It yields the protein CASSLYSSGITDTQYF. The chain carries TRBV28 and TRBJ2-3; 7 nucleotides agree with TRBD2. V dropped 1 base and J dropped 3; count of bases not matched to a gene: 7. The CDR3 runs 16 residues. Germline values: CDR1 MDHEN, CDR2 SYDVKM.

This clonotype was found many times. V is TRBV12-3 or TRBV12-4 and J is TRBJ2-1; 9 bases fit TRBD2. There are 15 residues in the CDR3. The J segment lost 6 bases and the V segment lost 3 bases, leaving 6 bases of the junction unmatched. The CDR3 is CASSFGLLAGNEQFF. The CDR3 DNA reads TGTGCCAGCAGTTTTGGGCTACTAGCGGGCAATGAGCAGTTCTTC.

This clonotype was found many times. The rearrangement links TRBV10-1 to TRBJ2-5, with D uncertain. V was clipped by 0 bases and J by 5 bases, with 10 bases between them. The CDR3 sequence is 14 residues long. Germline-derived CDR1 and CDR2 are WNHNN and SYGVQD (reference sequence). CDR3 sequence reads: CASSESHPRETQYF. The CDR3 coding sequence is TGCGCCAGCAGTGAGTCGCATCCCCGGGAGACCCAGTACTTC.

V is TRBV9 and J is TRBJ2-1, with D hard to call. The CDR3 contains 13 residues. Germline values: CDR1 SGDLS, CDR2 YYNGEE. Trimming shortened V by 3 bases and J by 8 bases, and 12 bases separated the two germline ends. CDR3 coding DNA: TGTGCCAGCAGCGCCACCGACTCTCATGAGCAGTTCTTC. Residues: CASSATDSHEQFF.

J is TRBJ2-4 and V is TRBV5-6; D might be TRBD2 (5 bases). Germline CDR1 reads SGHDT; CDR2 reads YYEEEE. The CDR3 runs to 14 residues. Trimming shortened V by 7 bases and J by 5 bases, and 16 bases separated the two germline ends. CDR3 DNA: TGTGCCAGCCGTCCGCGGGCGGATCAAAACATTCAGTACTTC. Protein product: CASRPRADQNIQYF.

This clonotype has at least ten counts. The rearrangement links TRBV12-3 or TRBV12-4 to TRBJ1-3; D is ambiguous. This CDR3 contains 10 residues. V was cut by 8 bases and J by 7 bases, with 6 bases left in between. The CDR3 region has the DNA TGTGCCAGCCTCGAGAACACCATATATTTT. It translates to CASLENTIYF.

This clonotype was detected ten times or more. The chain links TRBV2 to TRBJ2-7, with a possible D match to TRBD2 (5 bases). The CDR3 runs 14 residues. The germline gives CDR1 SNHLY, CDR2 FYNNEI. With 3 bases removed from V and 5 bases from J, the gap between germline ends came to 14 bases. CDR3 sequence (DNA): TGTGCCAGCAGTGAGGTAGTAGGCGGGCACGAGCAGTACTTC. Amino acid sequence: CASSEVVGGHEQYF.

This clonotype was observed a few times. The rearrangement links TRBV3-1 to TRBJ2-1; D is perhaps TRBD2 (6 bases). CDR1 is LGHDT and CDR2 is YNNKEL in the germline V gene (reference sequence). Trimming took off 4 bases at V and 4 bases at J, with 17 bases between the two ends. The CDR3 sequence is 16 residues long. This CDR3 is CASSPINGGRYNEQFF. The CDR3 DNA reads as TGTGCCAGCAGCCCCATAAACGGAGGGAGATACAATGAGCAGTTCTTC.

J is TRBJ1-2 and V is TRBV5-6; the D is unclear. This CDR3 spans 14 amino acids. The germline V gene has CDR1 SGHDT and CDR2 YYEEEE. The V gene lost 9 bases and the J gene lost 3 bases, with 18 bases spanning the gap. DNA for the CDR3: TGTGCCACTTCAGGACCGCCTTTCTACTATGGCTACACCTTC. It is translated as CATSGPPFYYGYTF.

This clonotype was observed many times. The chain employs TRBV19 and TRBJ2-7; 7 bases map to TRBD1. Unmatched junction bases numbered 6, after V lost 4 bases and J lost 6 bases. The CDR3 sequence is 13 residues long. Looked up from germline, CDR1 is LNHDA and CDR2 is SQIVND (reference sequence). CDR3: CASSRKQGSEQYF. The CDR3 region has the DNA TGTGCCAGTAGTAGAAAACAGGGGAGCGAGCAGTACTTC.

The rearrangement joins TRBV20-1 to TRBJ1-4; no clear D gene. The V gene lost 0 bases and the J gene lost 5 bases, with 10 bases spanning the gap. The CDR3 covers 14 residues. Germline CDR1 is DFQATT and CDR2 is SNEGSKA (reference sequence). CDR3 sequence (DNA): TGCAGTGCTAGAGATTTGTGGCAGAATGAAAAACTGTTTTTT. Protein: CSARDLWQNEKLFF.

This clonotype has a count of ten or more. The DNA for the CDR3 is TGCAGTGCCGCAGCGCGGACCAGATATCAGCCCCAGCATTTT. This sequence encodes CSAAARTRYQPQHF. The chain uses TRBV20-1 and TRBJ1-5; D remains unclear. Germline V gene lookup returns CDR1 DFQATT and CDR2 SNEGSKA (reference sequence). The CDR3 extends over 14 amino acids. Trimming left V 6 bases short and J 5 bases short, with 17 bases between.

This clonotype was counted a few times. This chain uses TRBV6-1 with TRBJ2-3; 8 nucleotides match TRBD2. Germline-derived CDR1 and CDR2 are MNHNS and SASEGT. CDR3 length: 15 amino acids. Trimming took 6 bases from V and 4 from J; bases not matched to a gene: 9. The CDR3 nucleotides read TGTGCCAGCAGGCGCTCCGGGACTAGGCCAGATACGCAGTATTTT. Protein product: CASRRSGTRPDTQYF.

V is TRBV10-1 and J is TRBJ2-7, with 9 bases identical to TRBD1. Per germline, CDR1 WNHNN and CDR2 SYGVQD (reference sequence). The ends lost 6 bases at V and 9 bases at J; junction bases unmatched: 9. This CDR3 comprises 13 residues. The CDR3: CASRDRGPYVQYV. CDR3 bases: TGCGCCAGCAGGGACAGGGGTCCCTATGTGCAGTACGTC.

Only a few counts were recorded for this clonotype. The V and J genes are TRBV4-1 and TRBJ2-1, with D possibly being TRBD1 or TRBD2 (7 bases each). Germline V gene data show CDR1 as MGHRA and CDR2 as YSYEKL. The CDR3 spans 17 residues. Trimming shortened V by 4 bases and J by 10 bases, and 26 bases separated the two germline ends. Here the CDR3 reads CASSLPRGDRKGREQFF. The CDR3 DNA reads as TGCGCCAGCAGCCTCCCCCGGGGGGACAGAAAAGGCCGGGAGCAGTTCTTC.

The sample holds a few counts of this clonotype. J is TRBJ2-6 and V is TRBV6-1; the D gene is possibly TRBD2 (6 bases). This CDR3 is 15 amino acids long. Germline V lookup: CDR1 MNHNS, CDR2 SASEGT. Trimming took 1 base from V and 2 from J, leaving 6 bases between them. The CDR3 is CASSEGEAGANVLTF. As DNA, the CDR3 is TGTGCCAGCAGTGAAGGGGAGGCTGGGGCCAACGTCCTGACTTTC.

This clonotype was counted only a few times. The rearrangement uses TRBV10-1 and TRBJ2-5, with 8 bases aligning to TRBD1. Germline assignment: CDR1 WNHNN and CDR2 SYGVQD (reference sequence). After removal of 7 bases from V and 3 bases from J, the junction contained 19 bases not matched to a gene. CDR3 length: 18 residues. CDR3 residues: CASTTDRDHTLKEETQYF. CDR3 nucleotides: TGCGCCAGCACTACGGACAGGGACCATACACTAAAAGAAGAGACCCAGTACTTC.

This clonotype was observed many times. The chain uses TRBV20-1 and TRBJ1-6; D is undetermined. V lost 0 bases and J 0 bases, leaving 6 bases between the germline ends. CDR1 DFQATT and CDR2 SNEGSKA come from the germline V gene (reference sequence). The CDR3 runs to 15 residues. The CDR3 DNA reads TGCAGTGCTAGAGATCGGGGCTCCTATAATTCACCCCTCCACTTT. Residues: CSARDRGSYNSPLHF.

The chain joins TRBV7-9 to TRBJ2-7; D call uncertain. The CDR3 totals 13 residues. The germline V and J ends were trimmed by 5 bases and 0 bases, with 8 bases remaining between them. CDR1 and CDR2 (germline): SEHNR, FQNEAQ (reference sequence). The CDR3 sequence: CASSDANSYEQYF. The CDR3 DNA follows: TGTGCCAGCAGCGACGCAAACTCCTACGAGCAGTACTTC.